This T cell receptor beta chain was identified in a study of blood T cell repertoires in COVID-19. For the study at large: From T cells, B-cell-depleted T cells, or PBMCs came the material, which was cDNA or gDNA.

Source study methods: Estimation of nucleated cell counts relied on the amplification of reference gene primers. Repertoires were generated with immunoSEQ multiplex PCR, while TCRdb's copy carries only in-frame clones and drops some. V, J and clone size are taken as reported in that table, and D and trimming were inferred from the DNA itself. This table has 260,000 or so clones, 83% appearing once. The CDR3 extends over 13 amino acids. The V end was cut by 2 bases, the J end by 2 bases, with 10 bases between. Germline assignment: CDR1 SQVTM and CDR2 ANQGSEA. This study enrolled people aged roughly 18 to 89 from roughly 22 US geographic areas. Exposed enrollees encountered a COVID-19 case at some point within 2 weeks before study entry. In its sample, this clone was seen once.

The receptor was isolated from a woman aged 40 to 55 who had been exposed to COVID-19. The chain uses TRBV29-1 and TRBJ2-7; D is uncertain. The source material was PBMCs or T cells enriched from blood (not recorded which). CDR3 sequence: CSVEYQTPYEQYF. CDR3 coding DNA: TGCAGCGTTGAATATCAGACTCCCTACGAGCAGTACTTC.